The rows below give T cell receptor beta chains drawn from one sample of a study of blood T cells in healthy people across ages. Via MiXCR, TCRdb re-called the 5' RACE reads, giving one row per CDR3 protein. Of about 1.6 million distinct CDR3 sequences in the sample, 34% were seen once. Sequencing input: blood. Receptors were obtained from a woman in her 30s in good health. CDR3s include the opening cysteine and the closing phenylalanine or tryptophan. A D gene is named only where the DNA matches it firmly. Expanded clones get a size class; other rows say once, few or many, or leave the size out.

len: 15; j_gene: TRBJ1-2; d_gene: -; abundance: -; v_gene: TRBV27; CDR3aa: CASSLLSGGADGYTF; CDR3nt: TGTGCCAGCAGTTTATTATCGGGGGGCGCGGACGGCTACACCTTC
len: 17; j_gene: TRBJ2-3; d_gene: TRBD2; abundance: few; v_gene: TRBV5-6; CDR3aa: CASSLGLAGVGPDTQYF; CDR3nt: TGTGCCAGCAGCCTTGGACTAGCGGGAGTTGGGCCAGATACGCAGTATTTT
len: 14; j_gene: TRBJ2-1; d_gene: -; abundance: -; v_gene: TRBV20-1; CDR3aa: CSAIIGSTYNEQFF; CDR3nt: TGCAGTGCTATAATCGGGAGTACCTACAATGAGCAGTTCTTC
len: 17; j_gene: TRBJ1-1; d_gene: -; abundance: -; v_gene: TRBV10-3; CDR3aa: CAISESLALPMNTEAFF; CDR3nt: TGTGCCATCAGTGAGTCGTTGGCCTTACCCATGAACACTGAAGCTTTCTTT
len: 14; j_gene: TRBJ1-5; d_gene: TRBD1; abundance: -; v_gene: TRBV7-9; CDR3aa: CASSPGQGAQPQHF; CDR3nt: TGTGCCAGCAGCCCCGGACAGGGGGCGCAGCCCCAGCATTTT
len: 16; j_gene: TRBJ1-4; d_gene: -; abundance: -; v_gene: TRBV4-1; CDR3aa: CASSPREELYNEKLFF; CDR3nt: TGCGCCAGCAGCCCCCGCGAGGAACTGTATAATGAAAAACTGTTTTTT
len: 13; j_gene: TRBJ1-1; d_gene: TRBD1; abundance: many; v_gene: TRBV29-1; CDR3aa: CSVLTGLNTEAFF; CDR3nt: TGCAGCGTCTTGACAGGGTTGAACACTGAAGCTTTCTTT
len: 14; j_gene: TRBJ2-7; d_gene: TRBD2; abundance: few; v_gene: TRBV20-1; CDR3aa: CSARRGAGGYKQYF; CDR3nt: TGCAGTGCTAGAAGGGGAGCGGGAGGGTACAAGCAGTACTTC
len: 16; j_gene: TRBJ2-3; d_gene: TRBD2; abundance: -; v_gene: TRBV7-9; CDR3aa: CASSLKAGGSTDTQYF; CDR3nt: TGTGCCAGCAGCTTAAAAGCGGGAGGGTCGACAGATACGCAGTATTTT
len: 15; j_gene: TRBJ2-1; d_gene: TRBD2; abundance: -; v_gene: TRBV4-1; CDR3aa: CASSHLAGVNSEQFF; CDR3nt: TGCGCCAGCAGCCACCTAGCGGGGGTAAACAGTGAGCAGTTCTTC
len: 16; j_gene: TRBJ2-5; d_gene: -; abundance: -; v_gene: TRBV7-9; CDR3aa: CASSLGGRPIKETQYF; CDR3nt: TGTGCCAGCAGCTTAGGAGGGAGGCCTATTAAAGAGACCCAGTACTTC
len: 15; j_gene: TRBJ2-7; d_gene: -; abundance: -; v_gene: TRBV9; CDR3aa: CASTIPHFTNYEQYF; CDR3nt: TGTGCCAGCACCATCCCCCATTTCACTAACTACGAGCAGTACTTC
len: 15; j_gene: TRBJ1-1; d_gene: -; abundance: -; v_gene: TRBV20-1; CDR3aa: CSASGVRDMNTEAFF; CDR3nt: TGCAGTGCTAGTGGGGTACGGGATATGAACACTGAAGCTTTCTTT
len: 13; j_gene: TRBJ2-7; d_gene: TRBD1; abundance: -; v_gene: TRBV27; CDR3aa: CASARTGGVEQYF; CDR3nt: TGTGCCAGTGCCCGGACAGGGGGTGTCGAGCAGTACTTC
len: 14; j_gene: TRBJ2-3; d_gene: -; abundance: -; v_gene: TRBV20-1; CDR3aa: CSASGLGGTDTQYF; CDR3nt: TGCAGTGCTAGTGGTCTAGGGGGCACAGATACGCAGTATTTT
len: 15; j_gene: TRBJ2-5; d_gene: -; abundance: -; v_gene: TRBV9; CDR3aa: CASSVGGQTQETQYF; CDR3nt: TGTGCCAGCAGCGTAGGGGGGCAGACCCAAGAGACCCAGTACTTC
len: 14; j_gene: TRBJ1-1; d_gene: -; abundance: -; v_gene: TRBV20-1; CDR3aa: CSASGAQGNTEAFF; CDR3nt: TGCAGTGCTAGCGGCGCCCAGGGGAATACTGAAGCTTTCTTT
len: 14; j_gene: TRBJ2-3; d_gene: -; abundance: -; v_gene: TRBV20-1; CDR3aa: CSARKTESTDTQYF; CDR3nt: TGCAGTGCTAGGAAGACCGAAAGCACAGATACGCAGTATTTT
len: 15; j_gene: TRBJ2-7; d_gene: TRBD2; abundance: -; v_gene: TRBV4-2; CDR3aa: CASSRRGLAGDEQYF; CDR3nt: TGTGCCAGCAGCCGGAGAGGACTAGCGGGAGACGAGCAGTACTTC
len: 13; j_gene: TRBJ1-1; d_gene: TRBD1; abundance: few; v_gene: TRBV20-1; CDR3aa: CSAPQRGRTEAFF; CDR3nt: TGCAGTGCCCCGCAGAGGGGGCGTACTGAAGCTTTCTTT
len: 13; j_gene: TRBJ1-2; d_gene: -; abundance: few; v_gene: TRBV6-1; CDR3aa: CASSEPRGDGYTF; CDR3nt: TGTGCCAGCAGTGAGCCCCGAGGGGATGGCTACACCTTC
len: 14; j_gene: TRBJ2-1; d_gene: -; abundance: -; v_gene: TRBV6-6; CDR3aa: CASSYQGPTGKQFF; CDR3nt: TGTGCCAGCAGTTACCAAGGACCTACTGGGAAGCAGTTCTTC
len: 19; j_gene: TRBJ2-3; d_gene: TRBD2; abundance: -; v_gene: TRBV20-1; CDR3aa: CSARSPRRTSGVQADTQYF; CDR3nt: TGCAGTGCTAGATCTCCAAGGAGGACTAGCGGGGTTCAGGCAGATACGCAGTATTTT
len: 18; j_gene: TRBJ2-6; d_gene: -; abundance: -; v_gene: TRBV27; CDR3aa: CASSSRVAGPSGANVLTF; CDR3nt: TGTGCCAGCAGTTCGCGGGTAGCAGGCCCCTCTGGGGCCAACGTCCTGACTTTC
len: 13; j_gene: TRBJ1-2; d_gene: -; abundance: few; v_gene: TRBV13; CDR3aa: CASAGRTDYGYTF; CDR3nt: TGTGCCAGCGCCGGAAGGACAGACTATGGCTACACCTTC
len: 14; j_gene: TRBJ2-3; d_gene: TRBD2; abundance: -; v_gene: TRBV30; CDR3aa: CACTGAGGLDTQYF; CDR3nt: TGTGCCTGCACCGGGGCGGGGGGGTTGGATACGCAGTATTTT
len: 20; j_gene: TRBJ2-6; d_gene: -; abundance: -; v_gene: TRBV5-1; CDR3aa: CASTRSDPGQQPSGANVLTF; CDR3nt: TGCGCCAGCACACGAAGCGACCCGGGACAACAACCCTCTGGGGCCAACGTCCTGACTTTC
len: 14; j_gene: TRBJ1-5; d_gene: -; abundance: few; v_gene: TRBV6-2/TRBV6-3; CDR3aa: CASSYSGYYQPQHF; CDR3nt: TGTGCCAGCAGTTACTCCGGATACTATCAGCCCCAGCATTTT
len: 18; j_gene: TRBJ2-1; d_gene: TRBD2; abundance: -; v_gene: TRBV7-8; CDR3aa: CASNSGTSRGPSYNEQFF; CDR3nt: TGTGCCAGCAATAGCGGGACTAGCAGGGGCCCTTCCTACAATGAGCAGTTCTTC
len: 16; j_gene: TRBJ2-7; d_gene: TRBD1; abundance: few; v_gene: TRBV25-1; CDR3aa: CASSERGTGGPYEQYF; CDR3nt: TGTGCCAGCAGTGAGCGCGGGACAGGGGGGCCCTACGAGCAGTACTTC
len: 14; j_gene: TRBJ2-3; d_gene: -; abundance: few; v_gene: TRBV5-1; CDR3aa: CARSFDRSTDTQYF; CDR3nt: TGCGCCCGCAGCTTTGACAGGAGCACAGATACGCAGTATTTT
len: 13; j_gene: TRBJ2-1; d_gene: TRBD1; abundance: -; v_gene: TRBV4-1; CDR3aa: CASKSGQGNEQFF; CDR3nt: TGCGCCAGCAAATCGGGACAGGGTAATGAGCAGTTCTTC
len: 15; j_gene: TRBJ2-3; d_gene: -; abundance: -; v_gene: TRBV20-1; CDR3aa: CSTRSGRDPTDTQYF; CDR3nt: TGCAGTACTAGATCGGGACGCGACCCCACAGATACGCAGTATTTT
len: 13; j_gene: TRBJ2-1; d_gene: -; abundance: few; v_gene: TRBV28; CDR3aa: CASREGRVNEQFF; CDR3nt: TGTGCCAGCAGAGAGGGCAGGGTCAATGAGCAGTTCTTC
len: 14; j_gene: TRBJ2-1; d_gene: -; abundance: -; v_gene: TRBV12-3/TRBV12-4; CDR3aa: CASGLARGSETQFF; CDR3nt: TGTGCCAGCGGGCTAGCGAGAGGGTCAGAGACCCAGTTCTTC
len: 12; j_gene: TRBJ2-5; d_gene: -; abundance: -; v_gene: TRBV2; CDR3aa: CASTEAAETQYF; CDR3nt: TGTGCCAGCACTGAGGCAGCGGAGACCCAGTACTTC
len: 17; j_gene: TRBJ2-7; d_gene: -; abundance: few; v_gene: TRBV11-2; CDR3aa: CASSLGQGRQNAYEQYF; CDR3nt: TGTGCCAGCAGCTTAGGCCAAGGTCGACAGAACGCCTACGAGCAGTACTTC
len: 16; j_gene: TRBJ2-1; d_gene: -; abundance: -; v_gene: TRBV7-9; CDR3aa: CASSLVVQVLYNEQFF; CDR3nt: TGTGCCAGCAGCTTAGTGGTACAGGTCCTCTACAATGAGCAGTTCTTC
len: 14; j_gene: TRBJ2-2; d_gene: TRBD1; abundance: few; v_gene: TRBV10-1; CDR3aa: CASSGTGDTGELFF; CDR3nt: TGCGCCAGCAGTGGGACAGGGGACACCGGGGAGCTGTTTTTT
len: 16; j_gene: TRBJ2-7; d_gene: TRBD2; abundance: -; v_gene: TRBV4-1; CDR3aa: CASSQMTSGEYYEQYF; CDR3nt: TGCGCCAGCAGCCAAATGACTAGCGGGGAGTACTACGAGCAGTACTTC
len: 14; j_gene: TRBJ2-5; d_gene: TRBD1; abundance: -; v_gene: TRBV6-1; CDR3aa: CASSAGTGDNEQYF; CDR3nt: TGTGCCAGCAGTGCCGGGACAGGGGACAATGAGCAGTACTTC
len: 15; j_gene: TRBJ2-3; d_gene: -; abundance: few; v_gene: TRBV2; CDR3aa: CASSGPGLAPDTQYF; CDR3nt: TGTGCCAGCAGTGGTCCCGGGCTAGCTCCAGATACGCAGTATTTT
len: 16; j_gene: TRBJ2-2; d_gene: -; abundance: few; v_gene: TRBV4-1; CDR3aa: CASSPRGSFEAGELFF; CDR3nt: TGCGCCAGCAGCCCCAGAGGGAGTTTTGAGGCCGGGGAGCTGTTTTTT
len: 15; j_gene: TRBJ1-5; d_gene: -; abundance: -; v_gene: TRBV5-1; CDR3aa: CASSLAGKGNQPQHF; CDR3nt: TGCGCCAGCAGCTTGGCCGGGAAGGGCAATCAGCCCCAGCATTTT
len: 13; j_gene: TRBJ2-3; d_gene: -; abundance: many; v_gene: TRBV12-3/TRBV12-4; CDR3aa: CASSLRLADTQYF; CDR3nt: TGTGCCAGCAGTTTAAGGCTAGCAGATACGCAGTATTTT